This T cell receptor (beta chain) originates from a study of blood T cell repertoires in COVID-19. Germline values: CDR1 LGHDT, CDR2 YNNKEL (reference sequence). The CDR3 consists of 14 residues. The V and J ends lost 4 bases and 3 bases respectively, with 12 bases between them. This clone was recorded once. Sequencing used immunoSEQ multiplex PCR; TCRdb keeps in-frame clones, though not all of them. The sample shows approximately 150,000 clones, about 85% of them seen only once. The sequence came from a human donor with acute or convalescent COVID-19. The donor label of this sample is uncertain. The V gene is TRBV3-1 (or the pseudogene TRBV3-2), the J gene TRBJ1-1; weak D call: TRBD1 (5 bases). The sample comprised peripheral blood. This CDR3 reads CASSPQSGHTEAFF. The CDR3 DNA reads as TGTGCCAGCAGCCCGCAGTCAGGGCACACTGAAGCTTTCTTT.